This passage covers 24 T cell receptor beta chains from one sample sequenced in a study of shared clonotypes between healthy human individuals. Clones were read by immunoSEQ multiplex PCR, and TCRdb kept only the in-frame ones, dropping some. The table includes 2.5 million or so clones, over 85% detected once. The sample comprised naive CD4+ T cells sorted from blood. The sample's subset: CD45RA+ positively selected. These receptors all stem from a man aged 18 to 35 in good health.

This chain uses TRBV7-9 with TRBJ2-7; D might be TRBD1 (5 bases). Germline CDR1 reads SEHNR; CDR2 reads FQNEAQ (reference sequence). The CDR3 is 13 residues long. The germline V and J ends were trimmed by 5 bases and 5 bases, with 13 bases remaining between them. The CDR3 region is CASSHQQAHEQYF. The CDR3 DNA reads TGTGCCAGCAGCCATCAACAGGCCCACGAGCAGTACTTC. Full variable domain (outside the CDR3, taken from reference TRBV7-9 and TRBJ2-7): DTGVSQNPRHKITKRGQNVTFRCDPISEHNRLYWYRQTLGQGPEFLTYFQNEAQLEKSRLLSDRFSAERPKGSFSTLEIQRTEQGDSAMYLCASSHQQAHEQYFGPGTRLTVT.

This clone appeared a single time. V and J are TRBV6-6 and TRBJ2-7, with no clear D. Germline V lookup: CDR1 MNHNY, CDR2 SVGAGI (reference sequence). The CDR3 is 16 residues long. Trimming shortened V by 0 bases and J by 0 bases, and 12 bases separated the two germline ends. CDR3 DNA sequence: TGTGCCAGCAGTTACTCCCCAGCTGGAAGCTCCTACGAGCAGTACTTC. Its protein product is CASSYSPAGSSYEQYF.

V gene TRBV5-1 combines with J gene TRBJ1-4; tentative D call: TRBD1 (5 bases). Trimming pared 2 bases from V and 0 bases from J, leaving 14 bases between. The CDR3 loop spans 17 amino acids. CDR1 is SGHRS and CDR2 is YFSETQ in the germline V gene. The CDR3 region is CASSFRQTQATNEKLFF. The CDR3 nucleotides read TGCGCCAGCAGCTTTCGACAGACACAAGCAACTAATGAAAAACTGTTTTTT. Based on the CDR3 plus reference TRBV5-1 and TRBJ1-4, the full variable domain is KAGVTQTPRYLIKTRGQQVTLSCSPISGHRSVSWYQQTPGQGLQFLFEYFSETQRNKGNFPGRFSGRQFSNSRSEMNVSTLELGDSALYLCASSFRQTQATNEKLFFGSGTQLSVL.

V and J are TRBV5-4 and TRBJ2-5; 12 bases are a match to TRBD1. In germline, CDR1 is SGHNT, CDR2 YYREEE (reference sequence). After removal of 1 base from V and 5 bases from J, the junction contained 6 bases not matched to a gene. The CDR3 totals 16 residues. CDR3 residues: CASSLKGTGGGETQYF. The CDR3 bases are TGTGCCAGCAGCTTGAAAGGGACAGGGGGCGGTGAGACCCAGTACTTC.

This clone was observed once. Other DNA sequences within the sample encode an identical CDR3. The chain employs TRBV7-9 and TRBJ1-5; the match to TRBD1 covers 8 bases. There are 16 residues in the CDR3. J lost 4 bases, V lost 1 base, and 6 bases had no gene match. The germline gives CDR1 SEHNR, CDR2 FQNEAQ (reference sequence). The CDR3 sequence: CASSLGGQANNQPQHF. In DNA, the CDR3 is TGTGCCAGCAGCTTAGGGGGACAGGCGAATAATCAGCCCCAGCATTTT.

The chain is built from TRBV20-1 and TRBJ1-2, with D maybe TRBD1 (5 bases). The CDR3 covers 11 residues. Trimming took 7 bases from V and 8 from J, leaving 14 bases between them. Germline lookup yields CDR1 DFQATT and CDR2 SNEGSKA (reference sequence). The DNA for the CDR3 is TGCAGTGTGTGGGGGACTCAGGGCTACACCTTC. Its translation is CSVWGTQGYTF.

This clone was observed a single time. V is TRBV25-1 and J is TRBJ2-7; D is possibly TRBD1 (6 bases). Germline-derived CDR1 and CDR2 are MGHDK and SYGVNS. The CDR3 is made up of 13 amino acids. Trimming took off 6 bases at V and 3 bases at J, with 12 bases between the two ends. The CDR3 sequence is CASSTDRFYEQYF. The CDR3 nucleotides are TGTGCCAGCAGCACGGACAGATTCTACGAGCAGTACTTC.

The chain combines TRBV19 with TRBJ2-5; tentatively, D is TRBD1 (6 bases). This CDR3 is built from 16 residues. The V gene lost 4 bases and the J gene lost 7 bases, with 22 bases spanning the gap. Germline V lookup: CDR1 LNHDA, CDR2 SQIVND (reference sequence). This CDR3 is CASSTYRDKPSWTQYF. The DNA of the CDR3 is TGTGCCAGTAGTACCTACCGGGACAAGCCCTCGTGGACCCAGTACTTC.

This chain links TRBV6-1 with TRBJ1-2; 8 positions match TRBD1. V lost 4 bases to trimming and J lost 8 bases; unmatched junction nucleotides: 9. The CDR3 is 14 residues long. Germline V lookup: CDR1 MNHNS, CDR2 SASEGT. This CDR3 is CASSGSGQGVGYTF. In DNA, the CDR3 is TGTGCCAGCAGTGGCAGCGGACAGGGAGTAGGCTACACCTTC.

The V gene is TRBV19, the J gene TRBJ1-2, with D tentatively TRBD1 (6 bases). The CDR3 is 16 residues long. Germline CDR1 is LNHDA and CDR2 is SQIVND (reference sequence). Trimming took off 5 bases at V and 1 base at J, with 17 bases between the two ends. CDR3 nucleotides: TGTGCCAGTAGTGACCGGGGGCCATCGGTTAACTATGGCTACACCTTC. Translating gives CASSDRGPSVNYGYTF. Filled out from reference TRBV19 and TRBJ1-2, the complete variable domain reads DGGITQSPKYLFRKEGQNVTLSCEQNLNHDAMYWYRQDPGQGLRLIYYSQIVNDFQKGDIAEGYSVSREKKESFPLTVTSAQKNPTAFYLCASSDRGPSVNYGYTFGSGTRLTVV.

CDR3 sequence: CASSYSREEEKLFF. CDR3 DNA sequence: TGTGCCAGCAGCTACTCCCGGGAGGAGGAAAAACTGTTTTTT. This chain joins TRBV7-9 and TRBJ1-4; no reliable D call. Trimming left V 4 bases short and J 8 bases short, with 14 bases between. CDR3 length: 14 amino acids. The germline V gene has CDR1 SEHNR and CDR2 FQNEAQ (reference sequence).

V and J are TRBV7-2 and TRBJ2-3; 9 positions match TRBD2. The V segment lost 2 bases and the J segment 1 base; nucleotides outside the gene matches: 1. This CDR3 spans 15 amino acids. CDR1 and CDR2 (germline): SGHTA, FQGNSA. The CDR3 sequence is CASSLLAGRTDTQYF. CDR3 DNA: TGTGCCAGCAGCTTACTAGCGGGACGCACAGATACGCAGTATTTT.

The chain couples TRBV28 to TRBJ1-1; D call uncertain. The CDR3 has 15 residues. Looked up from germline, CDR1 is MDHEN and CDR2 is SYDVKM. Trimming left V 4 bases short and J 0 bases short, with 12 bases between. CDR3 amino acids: CASSYPGEMNTEAFF. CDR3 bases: TGTGCCAGCAGTTATCCCGGGGAAATGAACACTGAAGCTTTCTTT.

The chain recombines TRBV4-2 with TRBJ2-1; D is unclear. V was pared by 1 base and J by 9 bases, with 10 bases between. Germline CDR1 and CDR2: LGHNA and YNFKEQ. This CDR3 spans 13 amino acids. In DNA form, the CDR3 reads TGTGCCAGCAGCCAAGTGGGCCTGACTGAGCAGTTCTTC. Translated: CASSQVGLTEQFF.

The CDR3 reads CASSETPGQGTYEQYF. The CDR3 DNA sequence: TGTGCCAGCAGTGAGACCCCGGGACAGGGCACCTACGAGCAGTACTTC. The gene calls are TRBV25-1 and TRBJ2-7; 9 bases fit TRBD1. This CDR3 is 16 amino acids long. The ends lost 3 bases at V and 2 bases at J; junction bases unmatched: 8. Germline V gives CDR1 MGHDK, CDR2 SYGVNS.

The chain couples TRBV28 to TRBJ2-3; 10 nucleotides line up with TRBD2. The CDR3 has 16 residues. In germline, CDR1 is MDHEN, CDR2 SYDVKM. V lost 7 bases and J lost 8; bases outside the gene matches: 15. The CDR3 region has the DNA TGTGCCAGCACCCGCGGGGGTAGCGGGGGGAAGGGTACGCAGTATTTT. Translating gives CASTRGGSGGKGTQYF.

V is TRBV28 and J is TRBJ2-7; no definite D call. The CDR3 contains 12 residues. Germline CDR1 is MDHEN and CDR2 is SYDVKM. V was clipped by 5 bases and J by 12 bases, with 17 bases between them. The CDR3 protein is CASSPPTGSSYF. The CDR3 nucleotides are TGTGCCAGCAGTCCACCGACGGGTTCGTCGTACTTC.

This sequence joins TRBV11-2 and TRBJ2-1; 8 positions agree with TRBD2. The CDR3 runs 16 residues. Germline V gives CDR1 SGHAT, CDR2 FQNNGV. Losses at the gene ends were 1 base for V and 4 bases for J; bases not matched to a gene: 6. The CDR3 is CASSLVPPSGYNEQFF. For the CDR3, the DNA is TGTGCCAGCAGCTTAGTTCCGCCTAGCGGGTACAATGAGCAGTTCTTC.

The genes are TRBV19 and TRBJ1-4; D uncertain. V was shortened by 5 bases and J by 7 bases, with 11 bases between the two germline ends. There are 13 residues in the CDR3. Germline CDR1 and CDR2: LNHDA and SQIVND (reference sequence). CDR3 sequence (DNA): TGTGCCAGTAGTTCCTCGCGGGTTGAAAAACTGTTTTTT. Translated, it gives CASSSSRVEKLFF.

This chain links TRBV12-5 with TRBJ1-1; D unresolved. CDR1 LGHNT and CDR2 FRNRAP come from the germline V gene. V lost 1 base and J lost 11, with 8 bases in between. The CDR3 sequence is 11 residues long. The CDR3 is CASGLDRWAFF. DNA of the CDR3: TGTGCTAGTGGTTTGGACCGTTGGGCTTTCTTT. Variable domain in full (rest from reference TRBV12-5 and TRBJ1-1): DARVTQTPRHKVTEMGQEVTMRCQPILGHNTVFWYRQTMMQGLELLAYFRNRAPLDDSGMPKDRFSAEMPDATLATLKIQPSEPRDSAVYFCASGLDRWAFFGQGTRLTVV.

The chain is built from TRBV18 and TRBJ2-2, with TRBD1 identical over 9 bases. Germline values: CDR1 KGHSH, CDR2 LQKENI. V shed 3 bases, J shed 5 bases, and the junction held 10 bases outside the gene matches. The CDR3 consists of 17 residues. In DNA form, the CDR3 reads TGTGCCAGCTCACCGTACTCCGGGACAGGGAATACCGGGGAGCTGTTTTTT. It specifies CASSPYSGTGNTGELFF.

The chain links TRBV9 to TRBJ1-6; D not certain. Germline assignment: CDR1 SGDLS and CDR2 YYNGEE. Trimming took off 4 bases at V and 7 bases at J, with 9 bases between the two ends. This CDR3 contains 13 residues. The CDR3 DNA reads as TGTGCCAGCAGCCCTAACACCAATTCACCCCTCCACTTT. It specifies CASSPNTNSPLHF. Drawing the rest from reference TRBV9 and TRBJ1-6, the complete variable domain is DSGVTQTPKHLITATGQRVTLRCSPRSGDLSVYWYQQSLDQGLQFLIQYYNGEERAKGNILERFSAQQFPDLHSELNLSSLELGDSALYFCASSPNTNSPLHFGNGTRLTVT.

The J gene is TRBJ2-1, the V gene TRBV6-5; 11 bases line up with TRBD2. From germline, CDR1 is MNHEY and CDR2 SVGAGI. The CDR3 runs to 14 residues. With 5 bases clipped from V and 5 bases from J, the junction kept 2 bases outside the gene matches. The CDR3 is CASSRLAGNNEQFF. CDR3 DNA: TGTGCCAGCAGTAGACTAGCGGGGAACAATGAGCAGTTCTTC.

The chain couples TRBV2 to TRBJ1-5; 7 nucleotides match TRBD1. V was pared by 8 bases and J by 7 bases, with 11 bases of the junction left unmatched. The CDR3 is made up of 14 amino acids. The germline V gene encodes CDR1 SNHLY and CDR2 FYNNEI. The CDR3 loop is CASGAGGPRQPQHF. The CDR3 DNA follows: TGTGCCAGCGGGGCAGGGGGGCCCCGGCAGCCCCAGCATTTT.